These 21 T cell receptor beta chains came from one sample sequenced in a study of identical twins. Each CDR3 protein gets one entry after TCRdb re-called the 5' RACE reads with MiXCR. This sample yields 540,000 or so distinct CDR3 sequences, of which about 22% are seen a single time; around 0.5% belongs to the top ten. This sample also belongs to another study, concerning yellow fever vaccine responses in identical twins.

The sequencing sample was made of CD4+ T cells sorted from blood. The receptors come from a woman between 18 and 30 years old in good health.

V gene TRBV20-1 combines with J gene TRBJ2-7; 9 positions match TRBD1. Looked up from germline, CDR1 is DFQATT and CDR2 is SNEGSKA (reference sequence). V lost 6 bases and J lost 2; bases outside the gene matches: 8. This CDR3 contains 14 residues. The CDR3 DNA is TGCAGTGCCACACCGGGACAGGGTACCTACGAGCAGTACTTC. It yields the protein CSATPGQGTYEQYF.

This clonotype came up a few times. The chain uses TRBV2 and TRBJ2-5, with 10 bases matching TRBD2. The length of the CDR3 is 14 residues. Trimming at V came to 4 bases and at J to 5 bases, leaving 4 bases not matched to a gene. Looked up from germline, CDR1 is SNHLY and CDR2 is FYNNEI. CDR3 sequence: CASSGTSGMETQYF. In DNA, the CDR3 is TGTGCCAGCAGTGGTACTAGCGGGATGGAGACCCAGTACTTC. Combining the CDR3 with reference TRBV2 and TRBJ2-5 gives the whole variable domain EPEVTQTPSHQVTQMGQEVILRCVPISNHLYFYWYRQILGQKVEFLVSFYNNEISEKSEIFDDQFSVERPDGSNFTLKIRSTKLEDSAMYFCASSGTSGMETQYFGPGTRLLVL.

This chain links TRBV27 with TRBJ1-2, with 10 bases identical to TRBD1. In germline, CDR1 is MNHEY, CDR2 SMNVEV (reference sequence). The J segment lost 4 bases and the V segment lost 7 bases, leaving 9 bases of the junction unmatched. The CDR3 loop spans 15 amino acids. CDR3 bases: TGTGCCAGCAAGGGACAGGGGACTTTGGGCTATGGCTACACCTTC. It is translated as CASKGQGTLGYGYTF.

This clonotype occurred a few times. This chain joins TRBV24-1 and TRBJ2-5, with D maybe TRBD2 (6 bases). Germline CDR1 and CDR2: KGHDR and SFDVKD. V was cut by 3 bases and J by 4 bases, with 23 bases left in between. This CDR3 contains 18 residues. CDR3 amino acids: CATSDPLPPGERGETQYF. Here the CDR3 DNA reads TGTGCCACCAGTGATCCCCTCCCCCCGGGAGAGAGGGGAGAGACCCAGTACTTC.

The chain carries TRBV7-8 and TRBJ2-7; 8 bases line up with TRBD1. Germline V gene lookup returns CDR1 SGHVS and CDR2 FQNEAQ. The CDR3 has 16 residues. With 0 bases clipped from V and 0 bases from J, the junction kept 4 bases outside the gene matches. The CDR3 sequence: CASSLAGQVSSYEQYV. In nucleotides, the CDR3 is TGTGCCAGCAGCTTAGCGGGACAGGTTAGCTCCTACGAGCAGTACGTC.

This clonotype was found a few times. The chain has TRBV12-3 or TRBV12-4 and TRBJ2-2; no firm D call. The CDR3 covers 11 residues. V lost 5 bases, J lost 8 bases, and 6 bases lay in between. CDR3 amino acids: CASSRSGELFF. DNA of the CDR3: TGTGCCAGCAGTCGGTCGGGGGAGCTGTTTTTT.

There are a few counts of this clonotype. The chain links TRBV5-1 to TRBJ2-3, with 10 bases identical to TRBD1. Germline lookup yields CDR1 SGHRS and CDR2 YFSETQ. V was pared by 1 base and J by 7 bases, with 9 bases of the junction left unmatched. This CDR3 is 16 amino acids long. Written as DNA, the CDR3 is TGCGCCAGCAGCTTGCATATAGGGACAGGGGATAATACGCAGTATTTT. This sequence encodes CASSLHIGTGDNTQYF.

This clonotype was seen more than once but under ten times. The rearrangement links TRBV12-3 or TRBV12-4 to TRBJ2-7, with 10 nucleotides matching TRBD1. The CDR3 loop spans 16 amino acids. V shed 0 bases, J shed 2 bases, and the junction held 4 bases outside the gene matches. The CDR3 spells CASSLAGQGFAYEQYF. DNA for the CDR3: TGTGCCAGCAGTTTAGCGGGACAGGGGTTCGCCTACGAGCAGTACTTC.

This clonotype was detected many times. The V and J genes are TRBV12-3 or TRBV12-4 and TRBJ2-4, with D perhaps TRBD2 (5 bases). V lost 5 bases and J lost 12, with 20 bases in between. This CDR3 has 14 residues. The CDR3 is CASSPQEGRSGQYF. The DNA for the CDR3 is TGTGCCAGCAGTCCTCAAGAAGGAAGGAGCGGTCAGTACTTC.

This sequence joins TRBV7-3 and TRBJ2-3, with 8 bases matching TRBD1. Losses at the gene ends were 5 bases for V and 6 bases for J; bases not matched to a gene: 10. CDR1 and CDR2 (germline): SGHTA, FQGTGA. CDR3 length: 15 amino acids. DNA for the CDR3: TGTGCCAGCAGCCCAGGCGGACAGGGTTGGGATACGCAGTATTTT. Its protein product is CASSPGGQGWDTQYF.

The chain links TRBV3-1 to TRBJ1-1, with 11 bases aligning to TRBD1. The CDR3 has 16 amino acids. Germline CDR1 LGHDT, CDR2 YNNKEL (reference sequence). Trimming cost V 4 bases and J 5 bases; bases outside gene matches: 9. DNA of the CDR3: TGTGCCAGCAGCCCCTGGACAGGGGGCTTGGGTACTGAAGCTTTCTTT. The encoded protein is CASSPWTGGLGTEAFF.

This clonotype appeared a few times. This sequence joins TRBV6-5 and TRBJ2-2; D not certain. Trimming took off 0 bases at V and 5 bases at J, with 13 bases between the two ends. Germline CDR1 and CDR2: MNHEY and SVGAGI. CDR3 size: 16 residues. CDR3 in amino acids: CASSYSSRILTGELFF. CDR3 coding DNA: TGTGCCAGCAGTTACTCCTCGAGGATCCTAACCGGGGAGCTGTTTTTT.

The chain combines TRBV11-2 with TRBJ2-3; TRBD1 is a possible D gene (6 bases). The CDR3 contains 17 residues. The germline CDR1 and CDR2 sequences are SGHAT and FQNNGV. V was shortened by 1 base and J by 10 bases, with 24 bases between the two germline ends. The DNA for the CDR3 is TGTGCCAGCAGCTTAGTTGGGGGCAATGGGGGACCTCGTCCGCAGTATTTT. This codes for CASSLVGGNGGPRPQYF.

V and J are TRBV24-1 and TRBJ2-1; 9 bases agree with TRBD1. V lost 7 bases, J lost 6 bases, and 9 bases stayed unmatched. Germline CDR1 reads KGHDR; CDR2 reads SFDVKD. There are 15 residues in the CDR3. The CDR3 bases are TGTGCCACCAGCACCCCCGGGACAGGGAGCAATGAGCAGTTCTTC. This sequence encodes CATSTPGTGSNEQFF.

This clonotype was observed a few times. CDR3 in DNA: TGTGCCAGCAGCCCTAGAGACAGGGTCGTAACCGGGGAGCTGTTTTTT. This sequence encodes CASSPRDRVVTGELFF. The chain has TRBV28 and TRBJ2-2; 7 bases fit TRBD1. The V gene end was trimmed by 6 bases and the J gene end by 5 bases; junction bases not matched to a gene: 12. The CDR3 length is 16 residues. CDR1 is MDHEN, CDR2 SYDVKM, per germline.

The V and J genes are TRBV11-2 and TRBJ2-2; unclear D gene. The V gene lost 3 bases and the J gene lost 5 bases, with 7 bases spanning the gap. Germline CDR1 is SGHAT and CDR2 is FQNNGV. The length of the CDR3 is 13 residues. The CDR3: CASSFGVTGELFF. The CDR3 bases are TGTGCCAGCAGCTTCGGTGTAACCGGGGAGCTGTTTTTT.

On this clonotype itself: One end of the junction varies from germline; a read error may be responsible. The V call is TRBV12-3 or TRBV12-4, the J call TRBJ2-7; TRBD2 aligns across 9 bases. This CDR3 has 13 amino acids. CDR3 coding DNA: TGTGCCAGCAGATTAGCGGGGGTATACGAGCAGTACTTC. It encodes CASRLAGVYEQYF.

This chain links TRBV4-2 with TRBJ2-5; weak D call: TRBD2 (5 bases). V dropped 5 bases and J dropped 0 bases, with 13 bases sitting between them. This CDR3 is 15 amino acids long. Germline V gives CDR1 LGHNA, CDR2 YNFKEQ. CDR3 coding DNA: TGTGCCAGCAGCTTAGCCTCGGGGTACCAAGAGACCCAGTACTTC. Translated: CASSLASGYQETQYF.

This clonotype showed up just a few times. The chain joins TRBV9 to TRBJ2-7; D call uncertain. The CDR3 sequence is 16 residues long. Germline CDR1 is SGDLS and CDR2 is YYNGEE. Trimming cost V 0 bases and J 4 bases, with 17 bases left between them. The CDR3 coding sequence is TGTGCCAGCAGCGTAGAAGGCGGTAGCTCCCTATACGAGCAGTACTTC. Amino acid sequence: CASSVEGGSSLYEQYF.

This clonotype has more than one count but fewer than ten. This sequence joins TRBV2 and TRBJ2-1; D gene uncertain. The CDR3 is 13 residues long. CDR1 SNHLY and CDR2 FYNNEI come from the germline V gene. V lost 4 bases to trimming and J lost 6 bases, with 10 bases between them. The CDR3 loop reads CASSGVRANEQFF. CDR3 DNA: TGTGCCAGCAGTGGGGTAAGAGCCAATGAGCAGTTCTTC.

A few counts support this clonotype. This chain links TRBV5-1 with TRBJ2-7; no reliable D call. The CDR3 is 15 residues long. V was pared by 2 bases and J by 1 base, with 13 bases between. CDR1 and CDR2 from the germline V gene are SGHRS and YFSETQ. The CDR3 loop reads CASSLSVEVSYEQYF. The CDR3, as DNA: TGCGCCAGCAGCTTATCGGTAGAGGTGTCCTACGAGCAGTACTTC.